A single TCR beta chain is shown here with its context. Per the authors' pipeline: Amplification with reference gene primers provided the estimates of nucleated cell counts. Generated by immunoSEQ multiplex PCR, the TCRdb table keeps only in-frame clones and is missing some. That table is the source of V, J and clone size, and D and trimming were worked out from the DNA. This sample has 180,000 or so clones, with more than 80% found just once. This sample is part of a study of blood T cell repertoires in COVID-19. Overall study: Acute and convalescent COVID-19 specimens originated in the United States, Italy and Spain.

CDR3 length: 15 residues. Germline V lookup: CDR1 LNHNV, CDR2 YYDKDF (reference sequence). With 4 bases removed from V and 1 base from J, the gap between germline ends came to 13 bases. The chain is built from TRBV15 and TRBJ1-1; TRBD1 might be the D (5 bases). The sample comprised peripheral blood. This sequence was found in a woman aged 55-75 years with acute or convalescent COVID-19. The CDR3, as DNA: TGTGCCACCAGCACCCCGGGGGGAGGGAACACTGAAGCTTTCTTT. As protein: CATSTPGGGNTEAFF.